This TCR beta chain was obtained from a study of control samples from healthy donors and cancer patients (dated by TCRdb to 2020 to 2022). The library was built by means of the immunoSEQ multiplex PCR assay. The table comes from immuneACCESS by way of TCRdb, which keeps in-frame sequences with V and J called. Part of the clones is missing from these tables; in studies checked, under half for an unresolved V gene and the rest for unknown reasons. This sample gives 3,600 or so clones in total; around three quarters of them show up just once. Roughly 8.9% of the sample is in the top ten clones. To note about this clone: Its antigen is not yet known. Nothing much larger sits one base from this clone, and base qualities are not available.

The CDR3 numbers 15 residues from cysteine through phenylalanine. Only CDR3 DNA is held: 45 bases, read in frame from base 1. At the junction V is shortened by 2 bases and J by 0 bases, with 10 bases in between. The germline V gene sets CDR1 to SGHTA and CDR2 to FQGNSA. The source of this sequence is a female donor with melanoma. Source material: formalin-fixed, paraffin-embedded tissue. The chain is assembled from TRBV7-2 and TRBJ1-1; the D gene is unclear. The CDR3: CASSLRFAVNTEAFF. The DNA sequence is TGTGCCAGCAGCTTAAGGTTCGCGGTGAACACTGAAGCTTTCTTT.